These 9 T cell receptor beta chains share one sample of origin, sequenced in a study of T cell responses to AZD1222 COVID-19 vaccine. This table comes from immunoSEQ multiplex PCR, and its TCRdb copy is limited to in-frame clones, with some not included. The table has approximately 110,000 clones, roughly 87% seen once. The source was peripheral blood, collected on day 0 of AZD1222 vaccination. The receptors derive from an adult in good health.

V and J are TRBV2 and TRBJ2-2, with TRBD2 identical over 7 bases. The V gene end was trimmed by 7 bases and the J gene end by 5 bases; junction bases not matched to a gene: 16. CDR1 and CDR2 (germline): SNHLY, FYNNEI. The CDR3 spans 17 residues. CDR3 sequence: CASTSRAPGLRTGELFF. The DNA for the CDR3 is TGTGCCAGCACAAGTAGAGCTCCGGGACTACGGACCGGGGAGCTGTTTTTT.

The chain carries TRBV9 and TRBJ2-7; 9 bases match TRBD1. This CDR3 comprises 16 residues. Germline CDR1 and CDR2: SGDLS and YYNGEE. The V segment lost 3 bases and the J segment 2 bases; nucleotides outside the gene matches: 9. The CDR3 DNA reads as TGTGCCAGCAGCGACCCCCGGGACAGGGTGGCCTACGAGCAGTACTTC. Residues: CASSDPRDRVAYEQYF.

This chain connects TRBV2 to TRBJ2-7; D is undetermined. The CDR3 contains 10 residues. Looked up from germline, CDR1 is SNHLY and CDR2 is FYNNEI. V was cut by 7 bases and J by 9 bases, with 10 bases left in between. CDR3 amino acids: CASTLGSQYF. The CDR3 coding sequence is TGTGCCAGCACACTCGGGTCGCAGTACTTC.

This clone was picked up a small number of times. J is TRBJ1-1 and V is TRBV10-3, with D hard to call. V was pared by 10 bases and J by 3 bases, with 18 bases between. CDR1 and CDR2 (germline): ENHRY, SYGVKD. The CDR3 has 14 amino acids. In DNA, the CDR3 is TGTGCCACCGAGAGGGTTTGGGGTGACACTGAAGCTTTCTTT. Translating it yields CATERVWGDTEAFF.

The V gene is TRBV9, the J gene TRBJ2-7, with 9 bases aligning to TRBD1. The V segment lost 0 bases and the J segment 6 bases; nucleotides outside the gene matches: 13. Per the germline V gene, CDR1 is SGDLS and CDR2 is YYNGEE. The CDR3 has 17 residues. CDR3 nucleotides: TGTGCCAGCAGCGTAGGTTTAGTGGGACAGGGAGTAAGCGAGCAGTACTTC. Translated, it gives CASSVGLVGQGVSEQYF.

CDR3 bases: TGTGCCAGCAGTGAATACCGGGGATTGAATGAAAAACTGTTTTTT. Amino acids: CASSEYRGLNEKLFF. The J gene is TRBJ1-4, the V gene TRBV2; the D is unclear. The V gene lost 2 bases and the J gene lost 5 bases, with 12 bases spanning the gap. The CDR3 sequence is 15 residues long. The germline gives CDR1 SNHLY, CDR2 FYNNEI.

This chain links TRBV27 with TRBJ1-3; D not certain. Trimming removed 5 bases from V and 7 bases from J, with 15 bases in between. There are 14 residues in the CDR3. Germline V gives CDR1 MNHEY, CDR2 SMNVEV (reference sequence). In nucleotides, the CDR3 is TGTGCCAGCAGTGCCGCTCGCCTGGGTAACACCATATATTTT. This codes for CASSAARLGNTIYF.

The chain joins TRBV7-7 to TRBJ2-5; 9 bases align to TRBD2. The CDR3 loop spans 15 amino acids. Germline lookup yields CDR1 SSHAT and CDR2 FNYEAQ (reference sequence). V shed 3 bases and J 5 bases; nucleotides not matched to a gene: 7. This chain's CDR3 is CASSLSRGGPETQYF. In nucleotides, the CDR3 is TGTGCCAGCAGCTTGTCGCGGGGGGGCCCTGAGACCCAGTACTTC.

The rearrangement links TRBV3-1 (or the pseudogene TRBV3-2) to TRBJ2-1; D is uncertain. There are 11 residues in the CDR3. Trimming left V 3 bases short and J 10 bases short, with 7 bases between. Germline V gene data show CDR1 as LGHDT and CDR2 as YNNKEL (reference sequence). The CDR3 here is CASSHGLEQFF. CDR3 nucleotide sequence: TGTGCCAGCAGCCATGGATTAGAGCAGTTCTTC.